What follows are 11 T cell receptor beta chains derived from one specimen sequenced in a study of blood T cell repertoires in COVID-19. TCRdb's copy holds only in-frame clones and misses some; the assay was immunoSEQ multiplex PCR. Of a few hundred thousand clones in the sample, under 95% were seen once. The sequenced sample consisted of PBMCs or T cells enriched from blood (not recorded which). Receptors were obtained from a woman aged 30 to 39 who had recovered from COVID-19.

This chain joins TRBV9 and TRBJ2-3; no clear D. V dropped 0 bases and J dropped 3 bases, with 11 bases sitting between them. The CDR3 extends over 15 amino acids. Per germline, CDR1 SGDLS and CDR2 YYNGEE. The DNA of the CDR3 is TGTGCCAGCAGCGTAGTTCCGTCCCGGACAGATACGCAGTATTTT. Translation gives CASSVVPSRTDTQYF.

The chain recombines TRBV28 with TRBJ1-1, with no clear D. Per germline, CDR1 MDHEN and CDR2 SYDVKM. This CDR3 has 15 amino acids. The V end was cut by 3 bases, the J end by 1 base, with 12 bases between. DNA of the CDR3: TGTGCCAGCAGTTTCCGTCGGGGATCGAACACTGAAGCTTTCTTT. Protein sequence: CASSFRRGSNTEAFF.

The chain has TRBV11-2 and TRBJ1-3; the D gene is possibly TRBD1 (5 bases). The V and J ends lost 1 base and 8 bases respectively, with 12 bases between them. CDR1 and CDR2 from the germline V gene are SGHAT and FQNNGV. This CDR3 comprises 14 residues. CDR3 nucleotides: TGTGCCAGCAGCTTAGGGCGGGGCCCAGACACCATATATTTT. Translation: CASSLGRGPDTIYF.

The chain has TRBV7-3 and TRBJ2-2; TRBD1 is a possible D gene (5 bases). The length of the CDR3 is 13 residues. Germline V CDR1 and CDR2: SGHTA, FQGTGA. V was clipped by 6 bases and J by 1 base, with 6 bases between them. The CDR3 here is CASSGQNTGELFF. The CDR3 DNA follows: TGTGCCAGCAGTGGACAGAACACCGGGGAGCTGTTTTTT.

The rearrangement uses TRBV7-2 and TRBJ2-1; TRBD1 agrees at 10 bases. Germline assignment: CDR1 SGHTA and CDR2 FQGNSA. The CDR3 spans 16 residues. J gave up 7 bases and V 5 bases, and 11 bases lay outside the gene matches. The CDR3 bases are TGTGCCAGCAGCCCCGCCGGGACAGGGGTGGGTAATGAGCAGTTCTTC. Encoded protein: CASSPAGTGVGNEQFF.

This chain uses TRBV7-8 with TRBJ1-5, with D unresolved. Trimming removed 5 bases at V and 0 bases at J, with 11 bases between. The CDR3 sequence is 15 residues long. From germline, CDR1 is SGHVS and CDR2 FQNEAQ. The CDR3 sequence is CASSLDLYSNQPQHF. CDR3 DNA sequence: TGTGCCAGCAGCCTCGACTTGTATAGCAATCAGCCCCAGCATTTT.

Concerning this clone itself: One end of the junction is discordant with germline, which a read error may explain. The rearrangement uses TRBV6-1 and TRBJ2-5; 12 bases are a match to TRBD2. The germline gives CDR1 MNHNS, CDR2 SASEGT. The length of the CDR3 is 18 residues. CDR3 in amino acids: CASSEKPPTSGGSPRSHF. In nucleotides, the CDR3 is TGTGCCAGCAGTGAGAAGCCTCCGACTAGCGGGGGATCCCCAAGAAGCCACTTC.

This chain connects TRBV7-5 to TRBJ1-5; the table's TRBD1 call for D was not verified on the DNA. TRBV7-5 represents a pseudogene. There are 14 residues in the CDR3. The CDR3 loop is CARSSGQGHQPQHF. The DNA for the CDR3 is TGTGCCAGAAGCTCCGGACAGGGGCATCAGCCCCAGCATTTT.

V is TRBV6-5 and J is TRBJ2-7, with D tentatively TRBD1 (6 bases). With 5 bases removed from V and 0 bases from J, the gap between germline ends came to 11 bases. CDR1 and CDR2 (germline): MNHEY, SVGAGI. This CDR3 has 14 residues. The CDR3, as DNA: TGTGCCAGCAGTCAACAGGGTACCTCCTACGAGCAGTACTTC. The encoded protein is CASSQQGTSYEQYF.

The chain uses TRBV7-2 and TRBJ2-3; no clear D gene. The V and J ends lost 5 bases and 6 bases respectively, with 12 bases between them. CDR1 is SGHTA, CDR2 FQGNSA, per germline. This CDR3 has 13 residues. The CDR3 DNA is TGTGCCAGCAGCGTAGACAACAGCGATACGCAGTATTTT. Translated: CASSVDNSDTQYF.

The chain combines TRBV5-1 with TRBJ2-1; D remains unclear. The CDR3 sequence is 13 residues long. Looked up from germline, CDR1 is SGHRS and CDR2 is YFSETQ. Trimming stripped 6 bases from V and 0 bases from J, with 7 bases between. CDR3 DNA: TGCGCCAGCACGGCGGTCTCCTACAATGAGCAGTTCTTC. Translated: CASTAVSYNEQFF.